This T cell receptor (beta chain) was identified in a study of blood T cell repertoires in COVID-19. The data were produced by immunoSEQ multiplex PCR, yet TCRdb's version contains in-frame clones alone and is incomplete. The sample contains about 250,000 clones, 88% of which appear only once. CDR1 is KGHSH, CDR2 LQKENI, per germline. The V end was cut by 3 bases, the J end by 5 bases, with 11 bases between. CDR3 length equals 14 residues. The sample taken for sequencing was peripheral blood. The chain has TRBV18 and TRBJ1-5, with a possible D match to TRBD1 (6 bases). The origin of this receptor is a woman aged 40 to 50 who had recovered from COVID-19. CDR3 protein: CASSPGRGDQPQHF. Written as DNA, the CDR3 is TGTGCCAGCTCACCCGGCAGGGGCGATCAGCCCCAGCATTTT.